This T cell receptor (beta chain) was sequenced for a study of post-analysis software for immune sequencing data (dated by TCRdb to about 2015). Looking at the study overall: Relapsing-remitting, secondary progressive and progressive-relapsing multiple sclerosis were recorded as disease courses, and subtype annotation was lacking for some patients. The patient repertoires were compared against fewer than twelve previously published healthy control repertoires obtained from donors aged 6 to 25 years. A subset of samples was prepared in parallel using single-end sample barcoding, then pooled and co-amplified after Illumina adapter ligation. General conclusions and limits of the study: Strong co-clustering of samples prepared in the same batch was shown by direct clustering with F measure, prompting a batch-effect correction. Significantly lower normalized Chao1 diversity was found in multiple sclerosis patients than in controls, suggesting substantial peripheral T-cell clonal expansion. Patients showed significantly higher frequencies than controls for a few TRBV segments, among them TRBV5-6, TRBV5-1 and TRBV20-1. The control group was slightly older than the multiple sclerosis patient group.

TCR beta repertoires were profiled from peripheral blood of 10 to 15 young patients with multiple sclerosis to demonstrate the VDJtools post-analysis software. The multiple sclerosis patients were children and adolescents between about 6 and 16 years of age. Receptor amplification or capture employed PCR. Sequenced on an Illumina HiSeq 2500. Unique molecular identifiers were incorporated into TCR beta cDNA libraries to reduce PCR and sequencing biases. About 500,000 cDNA molecules were obtained for every 1 to 10 million input T cells, so each molecule roughly corresponded to one T cell. Patient libraries were prepared and sequenced with the same protocol used for the earlier healthy control dataset. Within a given batch, samples were prepared together, multiplexed and sequenced on the same HiSeq lane. Concerning the study's data processing: Raw barcoded reads were processed with MIGEC, and single-read molecular identifier groups were discarded before consensus assembly and CDR3 extraction. VDJtools was used for post-analysis of the clonotype tables, and diversity was normalized by down-sampling every dataset to the size of the smallest sample. Repertoire overlap clustering matched CDR3 amino acid but not nucleotide sequences to correct batch-related cross-sample contamination. The raw public reads went through TCRdb reprocessing: fastp at Q25, MiXCR clone calling, in-frame beta chains kept. Rows with a matching CDR3 protein are joined into one entry that keeps the most common DNA and genes. TCRdb, rather than the study authors, made the V and J calls. This sample gives fewer than 700,000 distinct CDR3 sequences in total; about 44% of them show up just once. The ten largest clonotypes hold over 1.5% of the sample.

A remark on this clonotype: What antigen it recognizes has not been identified. Per-nucleotide qualities are absent, and no much larger clonotype sits a single base away.

The junction carries 8 bases between V and J, which are trimmed by 4 bases and 2 bases respectively. The CDR3 spans 13 residues, from the cysteine through the phenylalanine. Left in the record is the CDR3 DNA by itself, 39 bases read in frame from the first base. From the germline V gene, CDR1 is MNHEY and CDR2 is SVGAGI. The sequenced sample was blood. The clonotype comes from a girl aged 5 to 17 with multiple sclerosis. Recombination joined TRBV6-5 with TRBJ1-1; too little of a D gene remains to name it. The CDR3 has the sequence CASSLNHNTEAFF. The nucleotide sequence reads TGTGCCAGCAGTTTAAACCATAACACTGAAGCTTTCTTT.